Following are 32 T cell receptor beta chains from one sample sequenced in a study of a mutant IDH1 vaccine in newly diagnosed glioma. Repertoires were generated with immunoSEQ multiplex PCR, while TCRdb's copy carries only in-frame clones and drops some. The data contain 73,000 or so clones, 84% of them seen just once; the ten biggest clones take up around 12%. The antigens for these receptors are not known. Time point noted: week 35, safety follow-up. Mutant IDH1 20-mer peptide, at 300 ug, made up each vaccine dose, with topical imiquimod. Source: PBMCs, taken from a glioma patient whose treatment included an IDH1 peptide vaccine. These receptors all come from a man in his late teens or twenties with glioma.

CDR3 loop: CASSPGGTGNTIYF. The CDR3 DNA sequence: TGTGCCAGCAGCCCAGGGGGAACTGGAAACACCATATATTTT. V gene TRBV28 combines with J gene TRBJ1-3, with TRBD1 matching 7 bases. CDR1 is MDHEN and CDR2 is SYDVKM in the germline V gene. The CDR3 totals 14 residues. The V and J ends lost 6 bases and 2 bases, in that order; junction bases with no gene match: 4.

In nucleotides, the CDR3 is TGTGCCAGCAGCCCGCACAGGGGGCCCAACACTGAAGCTTTCTTT. Protein sequence: CASSPHRGPNTEAFF. The chain couples TRBV7-2 to TRBJ1-1, with 9 nucleotides matching TRBD1. This CDR3 has 15 residues. The ends lost 5 bases at V and 2 bases at J; junction bases unmatched: 6. Germline V lookup: CDR1 SGHTA, CDR2 FQGNSA.

This rearrangement joins TRBV7-2 to TRBJ2-4; 12 bases map to TRBD2. The ends lost 2 bases at V and 2 bases at J; junction bases unmatched: 7. Per the germline V gene, CDR1 is SGHTA and CDR2 is FQGNSA. The CDR3 runs 18 residues. The chain's CDR3 is CASSLLAGGPGSKNIQYF. Here the CDR3 DNA reads TGTGCCAGCAGCTTACTAGCGGGAGGGCCTGGGTCCAAAAACATTCAGTACTTC.

This chain joins TRBV2 and TRBJ1-2, with 7 positions matching TRBD1. This CDR3 contains 15 residues. Germline V CDR1 and CDR2: SNHLY, FYNNEI. Losses at the gene ends were 6 bases for V and 4 bases for J; bases not matched to a gene: 11. The CDR3 DNA follows: TGTGCCAGCAGGGACGACGGGACAGCAACCTATGGCTACACCTTC. It encodes CASRDDGTATYGYTF.

The genes are TRBV7-3 and TRBJ2-1, with D perhaps matching TRBD1 or TRBD2 (5 bases each). The CDR3 has 14 residues. The ends were cut back, 5 bases at V and 4 bases at J, with 12 bases in the middle. Germline values: CDR1 SGHTA, CDR2 FQGTGA. CDR3 in amino acids: CASSPGTHYNEQFF. CDR3 nucleotides: TGTGCCAGCAGCCCTGGGACCCATTACAATGAGCAGTTCTTC.

The chain carries TRBV30 and TRBJ1-1; D is possibly TRBD1 (6 bases). Looked up from germline, CDR1 is GTSNPN and CDR2 is SVGIG (reference sequence). V shed 0 bases and J shed 4 bases, with 9 bases lying between them. The CDR3 spans 13 residues. The CDR3 protein is CAWSVQGPTEAFF. CDR3 bases: TGTGCCTGGAGTGTCCAGGGGCCCACTGAAGCTTTCTTT.

There are a few counts of this clone. The V gene is TRBV29-1, the J gene TRBJ1-5; D unresolved. V dropped 7 bases and J dropped 4 bases, with 17 bases sitting between them. The CDR3 extends over 14 amino acids. Looked up from germline, CDR1 is SQVTM and CDR2 is ANQGSEA. CDR3 sequence (DNA): TGCAGCGCCACGGACGGTGGAGTAAATCAGCCCCAGCATTTT. This encodes CSATDGGVNQPQHF.

The chain links TRBV5-1 to TRBJ2-3; D gene unclear. CDR1 is SGHRS and CDR2 is YFSETQ in the germline V gene. V lost 0 bases to trimming and J lost 1 base, with 6 bases between them. The CDR3 has 14 amino acids. The CDR3 sequence: CASSLAKGTDTQYF. The CDR3 region has the DNA TGCGCCAGCAGCTTGGCGAAGGGCACAGATACGCAGTATTTT.

The chain carries TRBV4-2 and TRBJ2-7; TRBD1 aligns across 7 bases. V was clipped by 0 bases and J by 5 bases; unmatched bases: 4. This CDR3 contains 14 residues. Germline CDR1 LGHNA, CDR2 YNFKEQ. This CDR3 is CASSQEGTGDEQYF. In DNA, the CDR3 is TGTGCCAGCAGCCAAGAGGGAACAGGGGACGAGCAGTACTTC.

The chain has TRBV12-2 and TRBJ2-7; the table names TRBD2, a call not compared with the DNA. TRBV12-2 has pseudogene status. The CDR3 spans 15 residues. CDR3 in amino acids: CASRSSGLARYEQYF. DNA for the CDR3: TGTGCAAGTCGCTCCTCGGGACTAGCCCGCTACGAGCAGTACTTC.

This rearrangement joins TRBV10-3 to TRBJ2-5, with D uncertain. This CDR3 region has 11 residues. V lost 6 bases, J lost 7 bases, and 9 bases lay in between. Germline CDR1 is ENHRY and CDR2 is SYGVKD. As DNA, the CDR3 is TGTGCCATCAGCGAAGGACGGACCCAGTACTTC. Its protein is CAISEGRTQYF.

CDR3 in amino acids: CASSLFPTWSSAGANVLTF. For the CDR3, the DNA is TGTGCCAGCAGTTTATTTCCCACCTGGAGTTCCGCTGGGGCCAACGTCCTGACTTTC. This chain uses TRBV27 with TRBJ2-6; D is undetermined. The CDR3 is 19 residues long. With 1 base removed from V and 2 bases from J, the gap between germline ends came to 18 bases. CDR1 is MNHEY, CDR2 SMNVEV, per germline (reference sequence). Using reference TRBV27 and TRBJ2-6 for the parts outside the CDR3, the full variable domain is EAQVTQNPRYLITVTGKKLTVTCSQNMNHEYMSWYRQDPGLGLRQIYYSMNVEVTDKGDVPEGYKVSRKEKRNFPLILESPSPNQTSLYFCASSLFPTWSSAGANVLTFGAGSRLTVL.

The chain couples TRBV19 to TRBJ2-7, with D possibly being TRBD2 (5 bases). The length of the CDR3 is 11 residues. In germline, CDR1 is LNHDA, CDR2 SQIVND (reference sequence). V lost 6 bases to trimming and J lost 4 bases, with 7 bases between them. The CDR3 coding sequence is TGTGCCAGTAGCCCGGGATACGAGCAGTACTTC. Translated, it gives CASSPGYEQYF. The whole variable domain, remainder taken from reference TRBV19 and TRBJ2-7, is DGGITQSPKYLFRKEGQNVTLSCEQNLNHDAMYWYRQDPGQGLRLIYYSQIVNDFQKGDIAEGYSVSREKKESFPLTVTSAQKNPTAFYLCASSPGYEQYFGPGTRLTVT.

The V and J genes are TRBV4-3 and TRBJ1-2; 8 bases align to TRBD1. CDR1 and CDR2 (germline): LGHNA, YSLEER. The V and J ends lost 0 bases and 8 bases, in that order; junction bases with no gene match: 11. This CDR3 has 16 residues. In DNA form, the CDR3 reads TGCGCCAGCAGCCAAGATCGCGGCAGGGGGCTTAAAGGCTACACCTTC. It encodes CASSQDRGRGLKGYTF.

V and J are TRBV7-9 and TRBJ1-2, with unresolved D. The V and J ends lost 2 bases and 6 bases respectively, with 13 bases between them. The CDR3 consists of 14 residues. CDR1 is SEHNR and CDR2 is FQNEAQ in the germline V gene (reference sequence). DNA of the CDR3: TGTGCCAGCAGCTTATCTACCTACGTTCATGGCTACACCTTC. Residues: CASSLSTYVHGYTF.

This chain connects TRBV7-6 to TRBJ2-7; D perhaps matches TRBD2 (8 bases). V was clipped by 1 base and J by 0 bases, with 13 bases between them. Germline V gene data show CDR1 as SGHVS and CDR2 as FNYEAQ. This CDR3 has 16 amino acids. CDR3 in DNA: TGTGCCAGCAGCTTAGGGGACAGCGGGAGCTCCTACGAGCAGTACTTC. Its translation is CASSLGDSGSSYEQYF.

The chain carries TRBV5-4 and TRBJ2-1, with D tentatively TRBD1 or TRBD2 (5 bases each). Germline-derived CDR1 and CDR2 are SGHNT and YYREEE (reference sequence). This CDR3 contains 15 residues. The V and J ends lost 9 bases and 5 bases respectively, with 21 bases between them. The CDR3 coding sequence is TGTGCCAACTCGAAACTAGGGGCCTCTGACAATGAGCAGTTCTTC. Translation gives CANSKLGASDNEQFF.

This clone has only one observation. The V and J genes are TRBV29-1 and TRBJ2-1; 7 nucleotides align to TRBD1. Per the germline V gene, CDR1 is SQVTM and CDR2 is ANQGSEA. CDR3 length: 15 amino acids. The J segment lost 8 bases and the V segment lost 6 bases, leaving 16 bases of the junction unmatched. The CDR3 protein is CSVTDRETPWDEQFF. In nucleotides, the CDR3 is TGCAGCGTCACCGACAGGGAAACCCCATGGGATGAGCAGTTCTTC.

V and J are TRBV7-2 and TRBJ2-5, with TRBD1 identical over 10 bases. In germline, CDR1 is SGHTA, CDR2 FQGNSA. The J segment lost 4 bases and the V segment lost 6 bases, leaving 14 bases of the junction unmatched. The CDR3 is 17 amino acids. This CDR3 reads CASSYTTGQGLSETQYF. CDR3 DNA sequence: TGTGCCAGCAGTTATACGACGGGACAGGGGTTGTCAGAGACCCAGTACTTC.

The chain uses TRBV7-9 and TRBJ1-3; D not resolved. V shed 0 bases and J shed 7 bases, with 7 bases lying between them. This CDR3 spans 13 amino acids. From germline, CDR1 is SEHNR and CDR2 FQNEAQ (reference sequence). This CDR3 reads CASSLAGQNTIYF. DNA for the CDR3: TGTGCCAGCAGCTTAGCTGGCCAGAACACCATATATTTT. The full variable domain, rest sourced from reference TRBV7-9 and TRBJ1-3, is DTGVSQNPRHKITKRGQNVTFRCDPISEHNRLYWYRQTLGQGPEFLTYFQNEAQLEKSRLLSDRFSAERPKGSFSTLEIQRTEQGDSAMYLCASSLAGQNTIYFGEGSWLTVV.

This rearrangement joins TRBV5-4 to TRBJ2-7; D is ambiguous. Germline V gene data show CDR1 as SGHNT and CDR2 as YYREEE (reference sequence). Trimming cost V 2 bases and J 1 base, with 10 bases left between them. This CDR3 comprises 14 residues. The CDR3, as DNA: TGTGCCAGCAGCTTAGTTCTCGGATCCTACGAGCAGTACTTC. Protein product: CASSLVLGSYEQYF.

The V gene is TRBV7-9, the J gene TRBJ2-5, with 11 bases aligning to TRBD1. J lost 5 bases, V lost 6 bases, and 8 bases had no gene match. The CDR3 length is 15 residues. The germline CDR1 and CDR2 sequences are SEHNR and FQNEAQ (reference sequence). The CDR3 is CASSYADRGRETQYF. The CDR3 nucleotides read TGTGCCAGCAGTTATGCGGACAGGGGGCGTGAGACCCAGTACTTC.

This sequence joins TRBV2 and TRBJ1-6; D is perhaps TRBD1 (5 bases). Trimming cost V 2 bases and J 13 bases, with 12 bases left between them. Germline loops: CDR1 SNHLY, CDR2 FYNNEI. The CDR3 sequence is 13 residues long. The CDR3 is CASSEKWGQPLHF. Written as DNA, the CDR3 is TGTGCCAGCAGTGAAAAATGGGGCCAGCCCCTCCACTTT.

The V call is TRBV6-1, the J call TRBJ2-7; D may be TRBD2 (6 bases). The CDR3 runs to 15 residues. V was clipped by 2 bases and J by 1 base, with 12 bases between them. Germline CDR1 MNHNS, CDR2 SASEGT. The CDR3 is CASSETGVGSYEQYF. CDR3 DNA sequence: TGTGCCAGCAGTGAAACGGGGGTGGGGTCCTACGAGCAGTACTTC.

This clone was recorded a few times. The chain links TRBV7-9 to TRBJ1-1, with D possibly TRBD1 on 5 matching bases. The germline V gene has CDR1 SEHNR and CDR2 FQNEAQ (reference sequence). This CDR3 has 15 residues. Trimming left V 3 bases short and J 0 bases short, with 11 bases between. For the CDR3, the DNA is TGTGCCAGCAGCTTGTGGGGCGCCATGAACACTGAAGCTTTCTTT. Its protein is CASSLWGAMNTEAFF. The full variable domain, in which reference TRBV7-9 and TRBJ1-1 provide the parts outside the CDR3, is DTGVSQNPRHKITKRGQNVTFRCDPISEHNRLYWYRQTLGQGPEFLTYFQNEAQLEKSRLLSDRFSAERPKGSFSTLEIQRTEQGDSAMYLCASSLWGAMNTEAFFGQGTRLTVV.

The chain recombines TRBV6-5 with TRBJ2-2; TRBD1 aligns across 9 bases. CDR1 is MNHEY and CDR2 is SVGAGI in the germline V gene. The CDR3 runs 13 residues. V lost 10 bases to trimming and J lost 8 bases; unmatched junction nucleotides: 8. The CDR3 loop is CATQTGGIGELFF. In nucleotides, the CDR3 is TGTGCCACACAGACAGGGGGTATAGGGGAGCTGTTTTTT.

V gene TRBV5-4 combines with J gene TRBJ2-3; no clear D gene. In germline, CDR1 is SGHNT, CDR2 YYREEE (reference sequence). With 6 bases removed from V and 3 bases from J, the gap between germline ends came to 8 bases. The CDR3 is 12 amino acids. CDR3 sequence reads: CASTPGTDTQYF. CDR3 nucleotide sequence: TGTGCCAGCACCCCAGGAACAGATACGCAGTATTTT.

V is TRBV30 and J is TRBJ1-5; no firm D call. Per the germline V gene, CDR1 is GTSNPN and CDR2 is SVGIG (reference sequence). Trimming took off 0 bases at V and 9 bases at J, with 12 bases between the two ends. This CDR3 is built from 13 residues. CDR3 loop: CAWSVTGKGPQHF. The CDR3 DNA reads as TGTGCCTGGAGTGTAACTGGAAAGGGGCCCCAGCATTTT.

The chain employs TRBV6-6 and TRBJ2-7; 10 nucleotides align to TRBD1. This CDR3 comprises 15 residues. The trim removed 2 bases at V and 6 bases at J, leaving 7 bases unmatched. Germline V gene data show CDR1 as MNHNY and CDR2 as SVGAGI (reference sequence). This CDR3 reads CASSYRDRGLIEQYF. CDR3 bases: TGTGCCAGCAGTTACCGGGACAGGGGTTTAATCGAGCAGTACTTC.

The rearrangement joins TRBV6-5 to TRBJ1-2, with D possibly being TRBD1 (5 bases). Trimming took 6 bases from V and 3 from J, leaving 14 bases between them. CDR3 length equals 14 residues. Per germline, CDR1 MNHEY and CDR2 SVGAGI. The CDR3 bases are TGTGCCAGCAGCTCCCGACGGGGCGACTATGGCTACACCTTC. Encoded protein: CASSSRRGDYGYTF.

V gene TRBV7-9 combines with J gene TRBJ1-2; no clear D. With 1 base removed from V and 3 bases from J, the gap between germline ends came to 12 bases. Germline CDR1 reads SEHNR; CDR2 reads FQNEAQ (reference sequence). This CDR3 region has 15 residues. The CDR3 region is CASSLVGFTHYGYTF. CDR3 coding DNA: TGTGCCAGCAGCTTAGTGGGCTTCACCCACTATGGCTACACCTTC. Full variable domain (missing parts from reference TRBV7-9 and TRBJ1-2): DTGVSQNPRHKITKRGQNVTFRCDPISEHNRLYWYRQTLGQGPEFLTYFQNEAQLEKSRLLSDRFSAERPKGSFSTLEIQRTEQGDSAMYLCASSLVGFTHYGYTFGSGTRLTVV.

The V call is TRBV7-8, the J call TRBJ2-1; tentatively, D is TRBD2 (6 bases). Trimming removed 1 base at V and 8 bases at J, with 15 bases between. Germline V gene lookup returns CDR1 SGHVS and CDR2 FQNEAQ. The CDR3 extends over 15 amino acids. The CDR3 DNA reads TGTGCCAGCAGCTTAGAAGGCCAGGGAGGCCATGAGCAGTTCTTC. Its translation: CASSLEGQGGHEQFF.